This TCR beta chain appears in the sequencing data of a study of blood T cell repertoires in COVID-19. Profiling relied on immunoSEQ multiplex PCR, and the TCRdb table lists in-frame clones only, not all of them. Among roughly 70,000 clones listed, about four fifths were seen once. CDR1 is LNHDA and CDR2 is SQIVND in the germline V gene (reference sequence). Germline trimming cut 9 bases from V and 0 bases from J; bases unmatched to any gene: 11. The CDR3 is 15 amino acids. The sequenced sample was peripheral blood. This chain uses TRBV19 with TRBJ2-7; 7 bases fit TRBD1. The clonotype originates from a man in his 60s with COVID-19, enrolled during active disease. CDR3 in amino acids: CASQQGHQSSYEQYF. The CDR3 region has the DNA TGTGCCAGCCAACAGGGGCATCAATCCTCCTACGAGCAGTACTTC.